The T cell receptor (beta chain) under discussion was sequenced for a study of blood T cells in healthy people across ages. Per individual sample, total RNA of at least 6 micrograms was extracted. Germline V gives CDR1 SQVTM, CDR2 ANQGSEA. CDR3 length: 18 residues. Trimming removed 0 bases from V and 4 bases from J, with 24 bases in between. A J-beta primer mix and a sample-barcoded 5' primer were used in a second PCR of roughly 7 to 12 cycles. TCRdb passed the 5' RACE reads through MiXCR, listing each CDR3 protein once. This sample has more than 450,000 distinct CDR3 sequences; about 26% occur once, and the top ten carry about 3.3%. These same data were also listed under a study on T cells of mothers and their children. Per that paper: The authors added sample barcodes and 2-4 random nucleotides using the M1S primer of the second PCR.

The sequence was obtained from a boy younger than 10 in good health. Sequences were obtained from blood. The chain joins TRBV29-1 to TRBJ2-5, with D unclear. The CDR3 DNA follows: TGCAGCGTTGAAGATCGGCCGGGCTCGACCCTTGGGCTAGAGACCCAGTACTTC. It specifies CSVEDRPGSTLGLETQYF.